The next 26 T cell receptor beta chains were all read from a single sample in a study of radiotherapy plus CTLA-4 blockade in lung cancer. Sequencing used immunoSEQ multiplex PCR; TCRdb keeps in-frame clones, though not all of them. The sample consists of roughly 32,000 clones, 75% of them appearing once. Here the sequenced sample was peripheral blood, taken from a patient treated with radiotherapy plus ipilimumab. Receptor source: a human donor with non-small cell lung cancer that progressed on radiotherapy plus ipilimumab.

The chain links TRBV28 to TRBJ2-7, with D possibly being TRBD1 (6 bases). V shed 5 bases and J shed 2 bases, with 13 bases lying between them. Germline-derived CDR1 and CDR2 are MDHEN and SYDVKM. The CDR3 runs 14 residues. The CDR3 nucleotides are TGTGCCAGCAGTCCCGAACAGGGTACCTACGAGCAGTACTTC. Amino acid sequence: CASSPEQGTYEQYF.

The chain couples TRBV7-3 to TRBJ2-1; D is possibly TRBD1 (5 bases). V was pared by 1 base and J by 0 bases, with 10 bases between. This CDR3 is 16 amino acids long. Germline V CDR1 and CDR2: SGHTA, FQGTGA. The CDR3 bases are TGTGCCAGCAGCTTAAATGGGGCAAGCTCCTACAATGAGCAGTTCTTC. It translates to CASSLNGASSYNEQFF.

This clone occurred a few times. V is TRBV6-5 and J is TRBJ2-7; D remains unclear. With 5 bases removed from V and 3 bases from J, the gap between germline ends came to 8 bases. CDR1 is MNHEY and CDR2 is SVGAGI in the germline V gene. This CDR3 contains 12 residues. The CDR3 protein is CASSAPDYEQYF. The CDR3 nucleotides are TGTGCCAGCAGTGCCCCCGACTACGAGCAGTACTTC.

The V gene is TRBV6-1, the J gene TRBJ2-1; 9 bases map to TRBD2. Germline CDR1 and CDR2: MNHNS and SASEGT. The trim removed 5 bases at V and 9 bases at J, leaving 11 bases unmatched. This CDR3 has 15 residues. The DNA of the CDR3 is TGTGCCAGCAGTCGAGGGCGGGAGGGCCGGGCTGAGCAGTTCTTC. Its translation is CASSRGREGRAEQFF.

This clone has more than one count but fewer than ten. The chain couples TRBV28 to TRBJ2-3; TRBD2 aligns across 10 bases. V shed 1 base, J shed 5 bases, and the junction held 6 bases outside the gene matches. The germline gives CDR1 MDHEN, CDR2 SYDVKM. The CDR3 extends over 16 amino acids. In DNA form, the CDR3 reads TGTGCCAGCAGTTTATCCGGGACTAGCGAAGTAGATACGCAGTATTTT. Translating it yields CASSLSGTSEVDTQYF.

The sample holds one count of this clone. V usage is TRBV5-1 and J usage is TRBJ2-2; no clear D. This CDR3 comprises 14 residues. From germline, CDR1 is SGHRS and CDR2 YFSETQ. Deletions cut 6 bases from V and 0 bases from J, with 9 bases between. Here the CDR3 DNA reads TGCGCCAGCACATCGCGGACGAACACCGGGGAGCTGTTTTTT. Protein sequence: CASTSRTNTGELFF.

The J gene is TRBJ1-1, the V gene TRBV7-9, with D possibly matching TRBD1 (6 bases). Trimming stripped 5 bases from V and 3 bases from J, with 13 bases between. The CDR3 sequence is 14 residues long. The germline CDR1 and CDR2 sequences are SEHNR and FQNEAQ (reference sequence). In DNA form, the CDR3 reads TGTGCCAGCAGCGCAGCGGGGGGCTACACTGAAGCTTTCTTT. Its protein product is CASSAAGGYTEAFF.

J is TRBJ2-5 and V is TRBV11-2, with 8 positions matching TRBD2. V was pared by 8 bases and J by 5 bases, with 16 bases of the junction left unmatched. Germline assignment: CDR1 SGHAT and CDR2 FQNNGV. The CDR3 has 16 residues. The CDR3 here is CASGPRGAGGGETQYF. The CDR3 region has the DNA TGTGCCAGCGGACCGCGTGGGGCGGGGGGCGGTGAGACCCAGTACTTC.

Note on this clone: The DNA is left out, because the CDR3 cannot be placed on it with certainty; the CDR3 is given as TCRdb lists it. CDR3 region: CASSIDSTSGFDTGELFF. J is TRBJ2-2 and V is TRBV19; the D call TRBD1 from the table was never checked on the DNA. Germline V gives CDR1 LNHDA, CDR2 SQIVND (reference sequence). The CDR3 length is 18 residues, termini included.

The J gene is TRBJ2-1, the V gene TRBV7-3, with TRBD1 matching over 11 bases. The CDR3 runs 14 residues. Germline V gene data show CDR1 as SGHTA and CDR2 as FQGTGA. The J segment lost 10 bases and the V segment lost 5 bases, leaving 7 bases of the junction unmatched. DNA of the CDR3: TGTGCCAGCAGCCCCTCCCGGGACAGGGGGGAGCAGTTCTTC. Protein product: CASSPSRDRGEQFF.

The chain is built from TRBV7-3 and TRBJ1-2, with TRBD1 as a possible D gene (5 bases). Between the trimmed V and J ends, which lost 4 bases and 6 bases, there was a span of 6 bases. The CDR3 consists of 11 residues. Germline CDR1 SGHTA, CDR2 FQGTGA. This chain's CDR3 is CASSSGDGYTF. As DNA, the CDR3 is TGTGCCAGCAGCTCGGGGGATGGCTACACCTTC.

The chain uses TRBV4-1 and TRBJ1-1; 7 bases align to TRBD1. CDR1 is MGHRA, CDR2 YSYEKL, per germline. After removal of 2 bases from V and 3 bases from J, the junction contained 18 bases not matched to a gene. CDR3 length: 19 amino acids. The CDR3 coding sequence is TGCGCCAGCAGCCAACAACTCAGGGGGTTTAAGAGGGTGGACACTGAAGCTTTCTTT. Protein sequence: CASSQQLRGFKRVDTEAFF.

This clone was found a few times. This sequence joins TRBV10-2 and TRBJ2-7; 8 bases line up with TRBD1. The CDR3 runs 14 residues. V lost 6 bases and J lost 3; bases outside the gene matches: 7. The germline gives CDR1 WSHSY, CDR2 SAAADI. CDR3 nucleotide sequence: TGCGCCAGCAGACAGGGGGTCGAGATCTACGAGCAGTACTTC. It specifies CASRQGVEIYEQYF.

The chain joins TRBV5-4 to TRBJ2-7; D is undetermined. Trimming cost V 5 bases and J 0 bases, with 15 bases left between them. Germline CDR1 and CDR2: SGHNT and YYREEE (reference sequence). The CDR3 is made up of 15 amino acids. The CDR3 region is CASRPDPFSSYEQYF. The CDR3, as DNA: TGTGCCAGCAGACCTGACCCTTTCAGCTCCTACGAGCAGTACTTC.

J is TRBJ2-2 and V is TRBV5-4; 8 bases line up with TRBD2. Trimming cost V 0 bases and J 7 bases; bases outside gene matches: 8. This CDR3 is 16 amino acids long. The germline V gene encodes CDR1 SGHNT and CDR2 YYREEE (reference sequence). The CDR3 region is CASSLDIGRAGGELFF. CDR3 sequence (DNA): TGTGCCAGCAGCTTGGATATCGGGAGGGCCGGCGGGGAGCTGTTTTTT.

To note about this clone: Additional DNA sequences in this sample encode the identical CDR3. J is TRBJ2-1 and V is TRBV7-6, with TRBD2 matching 8 bases. The V gene's germline CDR1 is SGHVS and CDR2 FNYEAQ. The CDR3 extends over 13 amino acids. The trim removed 6 bases at V and 8 bases at J, leaving 6 bases unmatched. The DNA of the CDR3 is TGTGCCAGCAGTTTGCCGGGGGGGGATGAGCAGTTCTTC. This gives the protein CASSLPGGDEQFF. The full variable domain, in which reference TRBV7-6 and TRBJ2-1 provide the parts outside the CDR3, is GAGVSQSPRYKVTKRGQDVALRCDPISGHVSLYWYRQALGQGPEFLTYFNYEAQQDKSGLPNDRFSAERPEGSISTLTIQRTEQRDSAMYRCASSLPGGDEQFFGPGTRLTVL.

V gene TRBV5-1 combines with J gene TRBJ1-4; weak D call: TRBD1 (6 bases). V was pared by 1 base and J by 7 bases, with 14 bases between. The germline gives CDR1 SGHRS, CDR2 YFSETQ. This CDR3 comprises 15 residues. The CDR3 protein is CASSLNWGALEKLFF. Here the CDR3 DNA reads TGCGCCAGCAGCTTGAATTGGGGGGCGCTTGAAAAACTGTTTTTT. Full variable domain (outside the CDR3, taken from reference TRBV5-1 and TRBJ1-4): KAGVTQTPRYLIKTRGQQVTLSCSPISGHRSVSWYQQTPGQGLQFLFEYFSETQRNKGNFPGRFSGRQFSNSRSEMNVSTLELGDSALYLCASSLNWGALEKLFFGSGTQLSVL.

The chain uses TRBV10-3 and TRBJ2-2, with D maybe TRBD1 (8 bases). Germline CDR1 reads ENHRY; CDR2 reads SYGVKD. Between the trimmed V and J ends, which lost 6 bases and 5 bases, there was a span of 10 bases. The CDR3 covers 13 residues. CDR3 nucleotides: TGTGCCATCAGACAGGGGGGGACCGGGGAGCTGTTTTTT. It is translated as CAIRQGGTGELFF.

The chain has TRBV11-3 and TRBJ1-2; D unresolved. Trimming took off 0 bases at V and 0 bases at J, with 11 bases between the two ends. This CDR3 is 16 amino acids long. The germline V gene encodes CDR1 SGHNT and CDR2 YENEEA. CDR3 DNA: TGTGCCAGCAGCTTAGATTCCGGATCACCTAACTATGGCTACACCTTC. This translates into CASSLDSGSPNYGYTF. Supplemented by reference TRBV11-3 and TRBJ1-2, the full variable domain reads EAGVVQSPRYKIIEKKQPVAFWCNPISGHNTLYWYLQNLGQGPELLIRYENEEAVDDSQLPKDRFSAERLKGVDSTLKIQPAELGDSAVYLCASSLDSGSPNYGYTFGSGTRLTVV.

The chain recombines TRBV11-2 with TRBJ2-7, with 8 bases fitting TRBD1. The V and J ends lost 0 bases and 3 bases, in that order; junction bases with no gene match: 10. CDR3 length: 17 amino acids. Germline assignment: CDR1 SGHAT and CDR2 FQNNGV. The CDR3 coding sequence is TGTGCCAGCAGCTTAGATAGCCCTGACAGGGGAGGCTACGAGCAGTACTTC. It translates to CASSLDSPDRGGYEQYF.

This clone was counted only a few times. The V call is TRBV4-1, the J call TRBJ1-1; 9 nucleotides line up with TRBD1. The CDR3 contains 15 residues. The V and J ends lost 4 bases and 0 bases, in that order; junction bases with no gene match: 3. Germline CDR1 MGHRA, CDR2 YSYEKL. The DNA of the CDR3 is TGCGCCAGCAGCCTTACAGGGGGCATGAACACTGAAGCTTTCTTT. Encoded protein: CASSLTGGMNTEAFF.

The chain links TRBV30 to TRBJ2-5, with D uncertain. This CDR3 is built from 14 residues. The germline gives CDR1 GTSNPN, CDR2 SVGIG (reference sequence). Deletions cut 0 bases from V and 3 bases from J, with 11 bases between. CDR3: CAWSVKVIEETQYF. In nucleotides, the CDR3 is TGTGCCTGGAGTGTAAAAGTAATAGAAGAGACCCAGTACTTC.

The V call is TRBV7-9, the J call TRBJ1-4; D gene unclear. Germline CDR1 reads SEHNR; CDR2 reads FQNEAQ (reference sequence). The CDR3 has 16 amino acids. V lost 2 bases and J 0 bases, leaving 10 bases between the germline ends. CDR3 amino acids: CASSLRLATTNEKLFF. CDR3 coding DNA: TGTGCCAGCAGCTTACGGTTAGCAACAACTAATGAAAAACTGTTTTTT.

The rearrangement links TRBV5-1 to TRBJ2-5; either TRBD1 or TRBD2 may fit D (5 bases each). The J call may be wrong; the DNA end is better matched by TRBJ2-7. This CDR3 spans 14 amino acids. Germline lookup yields CDR1 SGHRS and CDR2 YFSETQ. The CDR3 reads CASSAGTDSYEQYF. The CDR3 nucleotides read TGCGCCAGCAGCGCAGGGACGGATTCCTACGAGCAGTACTTC.

This rearrangement joins TRBV6-1 to TRBJ2-5; D possibly corresponds to TRBD2 (5 bases). The J call may be faulty, since TRBJ2-7 better matches the DNA end. CDR3 size: 15 residues. The germline V gene has CDR1 MNHNS and CDR2 SASEGT. The CDR3 region is CASSEASLGRAEQYF. The CDR3, as DNA: TGTGCCAGCAGTGAAGCGTCACTAGGAAGAGCCGAGCAGTACTTC.

This clone was recorded once. The chain has TRBV5-8 and TRBJ2-2; weak D call: TRBD2 (5 bases). The CDR3 is 18 residues long. Germline V lookup: CDR1 SGHTS, CDR2 YDEGEE. Trimming took 0 bases from V and 0 from J, leaving 15 bases between them. CDR3: CASSLAVSSRPNTGELFF. The CDR3 DNA reads TGTGCCAGCAGCTTGGCCGTTTCTAGCCGGCCGAACACCGGGGAGCTGTTTTTT. The full variable domain, rest sourced from reference TRBV5-8 and TRBJ2-2, is EAGVTQSPTHLIKTRGQQATLRCSPISGHTSVYWYQQALGLGLQFLLWYDEGEERNRGNFPPRFSGRQFPNYSSELNVNALELEDSALYLCASSLAVSSRPNTGELFFGEGSRLTVL.